This T cell receptor (beta chain) came from a study of CD8 T cells in ankylosing spondylitis. TCRdb analysed the 5' RACE reads with MiXCR anew, one entry per CDR3 protein. The sample records more than 200,000 distinct CDR3 sequences, about 24% being singletons. Study results and limitations: Ankylosing spondylitis blood appeared to carry a characteristic TCR beta motif of several highly homologous variants. Some of the motif variants had earlier been found in reactive arthritis patients' fluid and blood. Disease-associated clones were reportedly significantly overrepresented in matched ankylosing spondylitis synovial fluid. A CD8+ phenotype characterized the disease-linked clones, which were relatively rare in peripheral blood.

Turning to this clonotype: Its antigen remains unidentified.

This CDR3 has 12 amino acids. From germline, CDR1 is SGHKS and CDR2 YYEKEE (reference sequence). Trimming removed 4 bases at V and 8 bases at J, with 12 bases between. This clonotype originated in a male donor with ankylosing spondylitis or in good health (not recorded which). Sequenced material: blood, either unsorted or a sorted T cell fraction (not recorded which). The rearrangement uses TRBV5-5 and TRBJ1-1, with D possibly being TRBD1 (6 bases). The CDR3 spells CASSRPGQEAFF. The CDR3, as DNA: TGTGCCAGCAGCCGTCCCGGACAGGAAGCTTTCTTT.